The 10 T cell receptor beta chains listed next were all sequenced from one sample in a study of blood T cell repertoires in COVID-19. The data were produced by immunoSEQ multiplex PCR, yet TCRdb's version contains in-frame clones alone and is incomplete. The data contain about 340,000 clones, 80% to 90% of them singletons. The material sequenced was PBMCs or T cells enriched from blood (not recorded which). The receptors were gathered from a woman in her thirties or forties with acute COVID-19.

The genes are TRBV29-1 and TRBJ1-5; no clear D. This CDR3 has 12 amino acids. The germline CDR1 and CDR2 sequences are SQVTM and ANQGSEA. V dropped 7 bases and J dropped 5 bases, with 12 bases sitting between them. The CDR3 sequence: CSGAPGDQPQHF. The CDR3 DNA sequence: TGCAGCGGGGCACCCGGCGATCAGCCCCAGCATTTT.

J is TRBJ2-7 and V is TRBV3-1 (or the pseudogene TRBV3-2); 9 positions match TRBD2. CDR3 size: 19 residues. Trimming cost V 0 bases and J 6 bases; bases outside gene matches: 18. CDR1 LGHDT and CDR2 YNNKEL come from the germline V gene (reference sequence). The CDR3 spells CASSQDPPVMAGGPTEQYF. The CDR3 nucleotides read TGTGCCAGCAGCCAAGATCCCCCGGTGATGGCGGGAGGGCCGACCGAGCAGTACTTC.

CDR3 coding DNA: TGTGCCAGCAGCTTAAACGCGTTAAACACCATATATTTT. Translation: CASSLNALNTIYF. This chain joins TRBV11-3 and TRBJ1-3; no definite D call. The CDR3 loop spans 13 amino acids. Germline-derived CDR1 and CDR2 are SGHNT and YENEEA. Trimming cost V 2 bases and J 6 bases, with 8 bases left between them.

This sequence joins TRBV5-1 and TRBJ2-1; D is unclear. V shed 2 bases and J shed 3 bases, with 12 bases lying between them. Germline values: CDR1 SGHRS, CDR2 YFSETQ. The CDR3 contains 15 residues. The CDR3 DNA is TGCGCCAGCAGCTTAGAATTGGGCCGCTACAATGAGCAGTTCTTC. This encodes CASSLELGRYNEQFF. Together with reference TRBV5-1 and TRBJ2-1, the CDR3 gives the full variable domain: KAGVTQTPRYLIKTRGQQVTLSCSPISGHRSVSWYQQTPGQGLQFLFEYFSETQRNKGNFPGRFSGRQFSNSRSEMNVSTLELGDSALYLCASSLELGRYNEQFFGPGTRLTVL.

This clone was picked up one time. CDR3: CASSAGARGYTF. For the CDR3, the DNA is TGTGCCAGCAGCGCAGGGGCTAGGGGCTACACCTTC. This chain uses TRBV9 with TRBJ1-2; a possible D gene is TRBD1 (6 bases). Trimming shortened V by 3 bases and J by 8 bases, and 11 bases separated the two germline ends. Germline CDR1 and CDR2: SGDLS and YYNGEE. The CDR3 has 12 amino acids.

The J gene is TRBJ1-5, the V gene TRBV6-5; the D gene is possibly TRBD1 (6 bases). V was pared by 10 bases and J by 3 bases, with 19 bases between. This CDR3 has 15 amino acids. Germline CDR1 MNHEY, CDR2 SVGAGI. This chain's CDR3 is CAICNTGQINQPQHF. Here the CDR3 DNA reads TGTGCCATATGCAATACCGGACAGATCAATCAGCCCCAGCATTTT.

The chain uses TRBV7-3 and TRBJ2-2, with 13 positions matching TRBD2. The CDR3 loop spans 16 amino acids. CDR1 and CDR2 from the germline V gene are SGHTA and FQGTGA. J lost 4 bases, V lost 4 bases, and 3 bases had no gene match. The CDR3: CASSSTSGGITGELFF. CDR3 sequence (DNA): TGTGCCAGCAGCTCGACTAGCGGGGGGATCACCGGGGAGCTGTTTTTT.

In regard to this clone: Other DNA sequences in the same sample also yield this CDR3. V and J are TRBV5-5 and TRBJ1-2; 7 bases align to TRBD1. CDR3 length: 15 amino acids. Per the germline V gene, CDR1 is SGHKS and CDR2 is YYEKEE (reference sequence). V lost 0 bases and J lost 1; bases outside the gene matches: 3. The CDR3 sequence: CASSLGDSVNYGYTF. CDR3 in DNA: TGTGCCAGCAGCTTGGGGGACAGTGTTAACTATGGCTACACCTTC.

The J gene is TRBJ1-4, the V gene TRBV4-1, with a tentative D call TRBD1 (6 bases). Per the germline V gene, CDR1 is MGHRA and CDR2 is YSYEKL. This CDR3 comprises 16 residues. Between the trimmed V and J ends, which lost 4 bases and 7 bases, there was a span of 19 bases. Here the CDR3 reads CASSPGARTVGEKLFF. CDR3 bases: TGCGCCAGCAGCCCGGGCGCAAGGACAGTGGGTGAAAAACTGTTTTTT.

The CDR3 loop reads CASSSLQGQETQYF. CDR3 nucleotide sequence: TGTGCCAGCAGCTCGTTACAGGGGCAAGAGACCCAGTACTTC. The chain combines TRBV5-5 with TRBJ2-5, with 7 positions matching TRBD1. Losses at the gene ends were 3 bases for V and 2 bases for J; bases not matched to a gene: 4. Germline V lookup: CDR1 SGHKS, CDR2 YYEKEE (reference sequence). This CDR3 is 14 amino acids long.